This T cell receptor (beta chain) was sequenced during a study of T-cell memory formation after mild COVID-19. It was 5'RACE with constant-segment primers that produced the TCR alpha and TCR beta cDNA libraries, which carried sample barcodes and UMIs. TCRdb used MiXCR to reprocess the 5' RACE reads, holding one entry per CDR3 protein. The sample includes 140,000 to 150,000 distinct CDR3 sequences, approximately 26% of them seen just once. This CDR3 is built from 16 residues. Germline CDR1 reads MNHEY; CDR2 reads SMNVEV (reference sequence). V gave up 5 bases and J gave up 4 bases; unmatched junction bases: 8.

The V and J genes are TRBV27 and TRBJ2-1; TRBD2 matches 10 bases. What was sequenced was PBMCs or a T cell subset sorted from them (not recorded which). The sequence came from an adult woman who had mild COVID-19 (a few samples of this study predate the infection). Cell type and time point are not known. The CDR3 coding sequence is TGTGCCAGCAGTCTAGGGACTAGCGATCTTTACAATGAGCAGTTCTTC. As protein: CASSLGTSDLYNEQFF.